These 22 T cell receptor beta chains originate from one sample sequenced in a study of cytomegalovirus exposure and HLA in healthy donors. The PCR had 60 Vbeta and 13 Jbeta primers. Assay used: immunoSEQ multiplex PCR; TCRdb lists only in-frame clones, some missing. The sample contains about 150,000 clones, approximately 60% of which appear only once. The sample was PBMCs. These receptors were taken from a woman aged 55 to 70 in good health and CMV-seropositive.

V and J are TRBV29-1 and TRBJ2-2, with a possible D match to TRBD1 (5 bases). There are 11 residues in the CDR3. Germline CDR1 reads SQVTM; CDR2 reads ANQGSEA. The V gene lost 5 bases and the J gene lost 7 bases, with 8 bases spanning the gap. CDR3 DNA sequence: TGCAGCGTTCAAAGGGGCGGGGAGCTGTTTTTT. Its protein is CSVQRGGELFF.

This clone was seen more than once but under ten times. The genes are TRBV9 and TRBJ2-1, with TRBD2 matching over 9 bases. V shed 7 bases, J shed 6 bases, and the junction held 8 bases outside the gene matches. CDR1 SGDLS and CDR2 YYNGEE come from the germline V gene. This CDR3 is built from 14 residues. The CDR3 DNA reads as TGTGCCAGCGCGGTTGCGGGAGGGGGCAATGAGCAGTTCTTC. As protein: CASAVAGGGNEQFF.

The chain employs TRBV28 and TRBJ1-5; D not certain. Trimming removed 3 bases from V and 0 bases from J, with 9 bases in between. Germline assignment: CDR1 MDHEN and CDR2 SYDVKM. This CDR3 has 15 amino acids. CDR3 in amino acids: CASSFRNSSNQPQHF. In DNA form, the CDR3 reads TGTGCCAGCAGTTTCAGAAATTCTAGCAATCAGCCCCAGCATTTT.

This clone was observed a handful of times. The V and J genes are TRBV5-6 and TRBJ1-1; 7 nucleotides line up with TRBD1. The CDR3 runs 13 residues. Germline trimming cut 5 bases from V and 9 bases from J; bases unmatched to any gene: 10. From germline, CDR1 is SGHDT and CDR2 YYEEEE. The CDR3 here is CASRYGQDKKAFF. CDR3 DNA: TGTGCCAGCAGATATGGACAGGACAAGAAAGCTTTCTTT.

J is TRBJ1-4 and V is TRBV28; a weak D match, TRBD1 (6 bases). The length of the CDR3 is 17 residues. With 2 bases removed from V and 3 bases from J, the gap between germline ends came to 16 bases. Germline V lookup: CDR1 MDHEN, CDR2 SYDVKM. DNA for the CDR3: TGTGCCAGCAGTTTAGTAGGGGGAGGGTCGTCTAATGAAAAACTGTTTTTT. Its protein product is CASSLVGGGSSNEKLFF.

The rearrangement links TRBV18 to TRBJ2-3; no definite D call. This CDR3 has 14 amino acids. Trimming removed 3 bases at V and 0 bases at J, with 7 bases between. Germline-derived CDR1 and CDR2 are KGHSH and LQKENI. The CDR3 DNA follows: TGTGCCAGCTCACCGGCCCCTAGCACAGATACGCAGTATTTT. This encodes CASSPAPSTDTQYF.

The CDR3 loop reads CASSLYLSGSGEQYF. DNA for the CDR3: TGTGCCAGCAGCTTGTATCTGAGCGGGAGTGGCGAGCAGTACTTC. The chain carries TRBV7-2 and TRBJ2-7; 8 bases agree with TRBD2. The CDR3 is 15 amino acids. In germline, CDR1 is SGHTA, CDR2 FQGNSA. The trim removed 3 bases at V and 6 bases at J, leaving 10 bases unmatched.

This rearrangement joins TRBV7-2 to TRBJ1-1; 9 bases agree with TRBD1. This CDR3 region has 13 residues. Germline CDR1 is SGHTA and CDR2 is FQGNSA. Germline trimming cut 8 bases from V and 3 bases from J; bases unmatched to any gene: 4. The DNA of the CDR3 is TGTGCCAGCTCGGGACAGGGTTACACTGAAGCTTTCTTT. Amino acid sequence: CASSGQGYTEAFF.

The chain employs TRBV14 and TRBJ2-5, with TRBD2 identical over 9 bases. There are 16 residues in the CDR3. The V gene end was trimmed by 3 bases and the J gene end by 5 bases; junction bases not matched to a gene: 10. CDR1 and CDR2 (germline): SGHDN, FVKESK. In DNA form, the CDR3 reads TGTGCCAGCAGCCATCTACCGGGACTAGCATTGGAGACCCAGTACTTC. It translates to CASSHLPGLALETQYF.

The chain employs TRBV27 and TRBJ1-1; no definite D call. Deletions cut 6 bases from V and 2 bases from J, with 10 bases between. This CDR3 is 13 amino acids long. CDR1 MNHEY and CDR2 SMNVEV come from the germline V gene (reference sequence). CDR3 sequence: CASRLDFNTEAFF. In DNA, the CDR3 is TGTGCCAGCAGACTTGACTTTAACACTGAAGCTTTCTTT.

A word on this clone: A read error may produce the germline difference seen at one junction end. V gene TRBV28 combines with J gene TRBJ2-2; the D gene is possibly TRBD2 (6 bases). Germline V lookup: CDR1 MDHEN, CDR2 SYDVKM. The CDR3 length is 14 residues. This CDR3 is CASRLSGAPGELFF. The CDR3 bases are TGTGCCAGCCGTTTGTCGGGAGCCCCCGGGGAGCTGTTTTTT.

The CDR3 bases are TGTGCCAGCAGCTCCCACAGGGAAATGAACACTGAAGCTTTCTTT. This gives the protein CASSSHREMNTEAFF. The V gene is TRBV5-6, the J gene TRBJ1-1; D is perhaps TRBD1 (6 bases). Germline V gives CDR1 SGHDT, CDR2 YYEEEE. Trimming shortened V by 3 bases and J by 0 bases, and 12 bases separated the two germline ends. The CDR3 has 15 residues.

The rearrangement joins TRBV7-2 to TRBJ2-2, with D possibly being TRBD1 (5 bases). The CDR3 is 16 residues long. The V end was cut by 1 base, the J end by 1 base, with 10 bases between. Germline V gene sequence: CDR1 SGHTA, CDR2 FQGNSA. The CDR3 DNA reads as TGTGCCAGCAGCTTAGGGGGCCCAAGGAACACCGGGGAGCTGTTTTTT. Translation: CASSLGGPRNTGELFF.

This clone was recorded only once. J is TRBJ1-2 and V is TRBV29-1; 11 bases align to TRBD1. Germline loops: CDR1 SQVTM, CDR2 ANQGSEA. V was clipped by 7 bases and J by 1 base; unmatched bases: 8. The CDR3 sequence is 15 residues long. The DNA for the CDR3 is TGCAGCGCCGCGAGGGACAGGGGGTATAACTATGGCTACACCTTC. Amino acid sequence: CSAARDRGYNYGYTF.

This clone was picked up a small number of times. The chain joins TRBV10-3 to TRBJ2-1, with 12 bases aligning to TRBD2. V gave up 10 bases and J gave up 5 bases; unmatched junction bases: 9. CDR1 is ENHRY and CDR2 is SYGVKD in the germline V gene. This CDR3 region has 15 residues. This chain's CDR3 is CANREGLAGHNEQFF. CDR3 in DNA: TGTGCCAACCGCGAGGGACTAGCGGGCCACAATGAGCAGTTCTTC.

This clone was counted only a few times. This chain uses TRBV5-6 with TRBJ1-5; D gene ambiguous. CDR1 and CDR2 (germline): SGHDT, YYEEEE. V lost 0 bases to trimming and J lost 4 bases, with 2 bases between them. CDR3 length equals 12 residues. CDR3 sequence: CASSLANQPQHF. The CDR3 nucleotides read TGTGCCAGCAGCTTGGCGAATCAGCCCCAGCATTTT.

This clone appeared a single time. The DNA of the CDR3 is TGCGCCAGCAGCCAAGACCGGGACACCGGCTACACCTTC. Translated: CASSQDRDTGYTF. The chain uses TRBV4-1 and TRBJ1-2; maybe TRBD1 (6 bases). This CDR3 comprises 13 residues. Trimming shortened V by 0 bases and J by 8 bases, and 10 bases separated the two germline ends. Germline lookup yields CDR1 MGHRA and CDR2 YSYEKL.

This clone was counted between two and nine times. V is TRBV6-1 and J is TRBJ2-1; 10 bases are a match to TRBD1. The CDR3 is made up of 14 amino acids. Unmatched junction bases numbered 5, after V lost 7 bases and J lost 5 bases. Germline V gene data show CDR1 as MNHNS and CDR2 as SASEGT. The CDR3 DNA sequence: TGTGCCAGCACTTGGGACAGGGGCAACAATGAGCAGTTCTTC. This gives the protein CASTWDRGNNEQFF.

This clone was picked up a small number of times. The chain links TRBV7-6 to TRBJ1-5; unclear D gene. The V gene's germline CDR1 is SGHVS and CDR2 FNYEAQ. The CDR3 runs to 13 residues. Trimming took off 1 base at V and 3 bases at J, with 4 bases between the two ends. The CDR3 spells CASSLGDNQPQHF. The CDR3, as DNA: TGTGCCAGCAGCTTAGGAGACAATCAGCCCCAGCATTTT. The variable domain in full, with the rest retrieved from reference TRBV7-6 and TRBJ1-5, is GAGVSQSPRYKVTKRGQDVALRCDPISGHVSLYWYRQALGQGPEFLTYFNYEAQQDKSGLPNDRFSAERPEGSISTLTIQRTEQRDSAMYRCASSLGDNQPQHFGDGTRLSIL.

The chain recombines TRBV25-1 with TRBJ1-1; 7 bases are a match to TRBD1. CDR3 length: 14 amino acids. Germline V gives CDR1 MGHDK, CDR2 SYGVNS. J gave up 1 base and V 4 bases, and 3 bases lay outside the gene matches. The CDR3 loop is CASSVRQGNTEAFF. CDR3 sequence (DNA): TGTGCCAGCAGTGTAAGACAGGGGAACACTGAAGCTTTCTTT.

This clone was counted a few times. The chain is built from TRBV7-2 and TRBJ1-2; TRBD1 agrees at 8 bases. From germline, CDR1 is SGHTA and CDR2 FQGNSA. The CDR3 has 13 residues. Trimming removed 4 bases from V and 8 bases from J; junction bases left unmatched: 6. The CDR3 region is CASSSDRGRGYTF. In DNA, the CDR3 is TGTGCCAGCAGCTCCGACAGGGGCAGGGGCTACACCTTC.

Points on this clone: Different DNA sequences within this sample yield the same CDR3. This chain connects TRBV6-4 to TRBJ2-2; 11 positions match TRBD2. CDR1 and CDR2 from the germline V gene are MRHNA and SNTAGT. The CDR3 loop spans 17 amino acids. J lost 5 bases, V lost 0 bases, and 5 bases had no gene match. CDR3 in DNA: TGTGCCAGCAGTGACTCTCTAGCGGGAGGTGAAACCGGGGAGCTGTTTTTT. This translates into CASSDSLAGGETGELFF.